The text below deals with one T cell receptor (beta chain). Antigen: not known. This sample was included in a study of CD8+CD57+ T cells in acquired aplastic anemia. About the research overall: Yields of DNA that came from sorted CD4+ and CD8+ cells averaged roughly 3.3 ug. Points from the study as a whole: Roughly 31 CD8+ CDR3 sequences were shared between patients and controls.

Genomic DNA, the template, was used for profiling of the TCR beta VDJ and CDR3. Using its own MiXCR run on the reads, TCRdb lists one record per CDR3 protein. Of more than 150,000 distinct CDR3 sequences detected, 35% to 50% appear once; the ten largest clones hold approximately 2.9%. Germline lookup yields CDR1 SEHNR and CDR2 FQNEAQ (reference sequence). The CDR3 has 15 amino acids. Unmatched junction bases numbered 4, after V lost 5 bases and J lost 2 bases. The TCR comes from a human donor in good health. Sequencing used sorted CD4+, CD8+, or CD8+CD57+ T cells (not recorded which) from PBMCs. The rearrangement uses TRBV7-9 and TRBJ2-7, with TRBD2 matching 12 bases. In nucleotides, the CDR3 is TGTGCCAGCAGCAAGACTAGCGGGGGCCCCTACGAGCAGTACTTC. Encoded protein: CASSKTSGGPYEQYF.